This TCR beta chain was found in a study of CD8 T cells in ankylosing spondylitis. Study-level results: Matched ankylosing spondylitis synovial fluid reportedly contained a significantly enriched population of disease-linked clones. Disease-linked clones, CD8+, were relatively rare in peripheral blood. Earlier work had already found some motif variants in reactive arthritis synovial fluid and blood. A motif of fewer than ten highly homologous TCR beta variants was seen as apparently characteristic of ankylosing spondylitis blood.

This CDR3 contains 12 residues. Germline V lookup: CDR1 DFQATT, CDR2 SNEGSKA (reference sequence). The V end was cut by 3 bases, the J end by 7 bases, with 10 bases between. Quantitative 5'-RACE with molecular barcodes produced the TCR beta libraries. TCRdb re-derived calls from the 5' RACE reads in MiXCR, one entry per CDR3 protein. The profile shows more than 650,000 distinct CDR3 sequences, roughly 10% of them singletons. There are many counts of this clonotype. As yet, its antigen is unknown. The chain has TRBV20-1 and TRBJ1-5; D remains unclear. The sequence was collected from a male donor with ankylosing spondylitis. Material for sequencing was blood, either unsorted or a sorted T cell fraction (not recorded which). The CDR3 loop reads CSASKGGQPQHF. The CDR3 coding sequence is TGCAGTGCTAGCAAGGGAGGGCAGCCCCAGCATTTT.